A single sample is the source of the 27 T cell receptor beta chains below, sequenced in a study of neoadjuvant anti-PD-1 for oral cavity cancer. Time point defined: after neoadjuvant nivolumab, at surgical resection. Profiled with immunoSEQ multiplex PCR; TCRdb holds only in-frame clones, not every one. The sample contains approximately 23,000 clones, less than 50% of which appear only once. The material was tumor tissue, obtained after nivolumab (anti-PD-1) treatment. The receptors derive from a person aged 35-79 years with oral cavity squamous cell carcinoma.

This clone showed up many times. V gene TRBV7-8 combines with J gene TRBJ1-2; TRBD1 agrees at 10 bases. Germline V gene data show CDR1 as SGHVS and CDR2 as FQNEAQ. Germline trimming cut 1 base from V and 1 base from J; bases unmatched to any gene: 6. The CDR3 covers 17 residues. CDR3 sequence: CASSLDIWDRGNYGYTF. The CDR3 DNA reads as TGTGCCAGCAGCTTAGATATTTGGGACAGGGGTAACTATGGCTACACCTTC.

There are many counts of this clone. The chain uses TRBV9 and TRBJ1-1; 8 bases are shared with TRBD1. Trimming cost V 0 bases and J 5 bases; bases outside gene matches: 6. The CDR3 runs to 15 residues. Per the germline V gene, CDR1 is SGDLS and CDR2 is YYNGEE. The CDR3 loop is CASSVASDRETEAFF. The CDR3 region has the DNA TGTGCCAGCAGCGTAGCGTCGGACAGGGAAACTGAAGCTTTCTTT.

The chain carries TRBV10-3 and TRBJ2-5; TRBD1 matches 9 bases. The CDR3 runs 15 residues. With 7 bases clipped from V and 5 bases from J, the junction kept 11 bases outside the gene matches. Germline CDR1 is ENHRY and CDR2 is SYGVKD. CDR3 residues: CAINRGQGVGETQYF. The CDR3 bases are TGTGCCATCAATAGGGGACAGGGCGTTGGGGAGACCCAGTACTTC.

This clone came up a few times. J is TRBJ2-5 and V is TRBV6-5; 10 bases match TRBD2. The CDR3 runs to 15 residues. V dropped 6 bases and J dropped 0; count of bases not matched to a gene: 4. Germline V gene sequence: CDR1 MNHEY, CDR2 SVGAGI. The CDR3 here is CASRGTSVYQETQYF. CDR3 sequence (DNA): TGTGCCAGCAGGGGGACTAGCGTATACCAAGAGACCCAGTACTTC.

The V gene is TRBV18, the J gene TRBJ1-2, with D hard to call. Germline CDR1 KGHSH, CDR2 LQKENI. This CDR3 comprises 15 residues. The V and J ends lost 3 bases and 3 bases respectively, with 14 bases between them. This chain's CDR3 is CASSPKAGGDYGYTF. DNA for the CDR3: TGTGCCAGCTCACCTAAAGCGGGCGGAGACTATGGCTACACCTTC.

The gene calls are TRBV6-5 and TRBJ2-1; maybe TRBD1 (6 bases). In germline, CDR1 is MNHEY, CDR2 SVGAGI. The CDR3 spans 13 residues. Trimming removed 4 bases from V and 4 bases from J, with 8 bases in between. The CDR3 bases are TGTGCCAGCAGTTCACAGGGATACAATGAGCAGTTCTTC. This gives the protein CASSSQGYNEQFF.

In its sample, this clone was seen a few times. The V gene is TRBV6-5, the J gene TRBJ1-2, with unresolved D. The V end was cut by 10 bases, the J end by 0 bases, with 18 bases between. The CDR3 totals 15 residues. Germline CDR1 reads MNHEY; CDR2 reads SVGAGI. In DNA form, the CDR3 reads TGTGCCACCCGTCTTGGGATTGGGGCTAACTATGGCTACACCTTC. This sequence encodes CATRLGIGANYGYTF.

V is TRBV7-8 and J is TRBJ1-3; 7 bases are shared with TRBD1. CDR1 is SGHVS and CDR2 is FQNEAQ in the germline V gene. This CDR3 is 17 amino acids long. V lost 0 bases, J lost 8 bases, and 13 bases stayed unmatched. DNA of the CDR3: TGTGCCAGCAGCTTAGCCGAATCGACAGGGCCTTGGGACACCATATATTTT. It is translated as CASSLAESTGPWDTIYF.

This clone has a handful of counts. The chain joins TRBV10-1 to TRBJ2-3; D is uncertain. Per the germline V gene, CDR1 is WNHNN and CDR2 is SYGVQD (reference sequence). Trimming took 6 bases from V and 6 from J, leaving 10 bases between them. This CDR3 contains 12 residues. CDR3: CASSLKEDTQYF. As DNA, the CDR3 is TGCGCCAGCAGCCTGAAAGAGGATACGCAGTATTTT.

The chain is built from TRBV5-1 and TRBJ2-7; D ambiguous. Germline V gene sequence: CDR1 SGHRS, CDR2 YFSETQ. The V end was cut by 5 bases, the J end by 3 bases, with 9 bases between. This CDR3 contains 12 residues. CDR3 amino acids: CASSSPSYEQYF. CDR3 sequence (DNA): TGCGCCAGCAGTTCTCCTAGCTACGAGCAGTACTTC.

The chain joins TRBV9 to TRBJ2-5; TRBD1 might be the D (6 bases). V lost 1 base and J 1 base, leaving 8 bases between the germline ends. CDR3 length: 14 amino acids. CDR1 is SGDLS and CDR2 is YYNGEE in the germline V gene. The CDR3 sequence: CASSVTDSQETQYF. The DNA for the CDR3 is TGTGCCAGCAGCGTAACGGACAGCCAAGAGACCCAGTACTTC. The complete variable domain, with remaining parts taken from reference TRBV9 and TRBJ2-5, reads DSGVTQTPKHLITATGQRVTLRCSPRSGDLSVYWYQQSLDQGLQFLIQYYNGEERAKGNILERFSAQQFPDLHSELNLSSLELGDSALYFCASSVTDSQETQYFGPGTRLLVL.

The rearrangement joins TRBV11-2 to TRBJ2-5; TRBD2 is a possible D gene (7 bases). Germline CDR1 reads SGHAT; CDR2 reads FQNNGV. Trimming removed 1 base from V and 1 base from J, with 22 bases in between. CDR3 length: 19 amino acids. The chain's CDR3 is CASSLARDTRGLRQETQYF. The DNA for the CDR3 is TGTGCCAGCAGCTTAGCCCGGGACACGCGGGGGTTACGCCAAGAGACCCAGTACTTC.

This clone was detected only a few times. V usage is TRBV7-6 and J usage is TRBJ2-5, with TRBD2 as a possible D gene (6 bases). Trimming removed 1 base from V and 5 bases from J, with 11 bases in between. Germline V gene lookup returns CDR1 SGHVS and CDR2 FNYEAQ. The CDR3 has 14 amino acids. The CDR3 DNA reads TGTGCCAGCAGCTTAGTCGGTACTAGCGAGACCCAGTACTTC. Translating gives CASSLVGTSETQYF. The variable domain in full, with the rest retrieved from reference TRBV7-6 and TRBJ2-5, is GAGVSQSPRYKVTKRGQDVALRCDPISGHVSLYWYRQALGQGPEFLTYFNYEAQQDKSGLPNDRFSAERPEGSISTLTIQRTEQRDSAMYRCASSLVGTSETQYFGPGTRLLVL.

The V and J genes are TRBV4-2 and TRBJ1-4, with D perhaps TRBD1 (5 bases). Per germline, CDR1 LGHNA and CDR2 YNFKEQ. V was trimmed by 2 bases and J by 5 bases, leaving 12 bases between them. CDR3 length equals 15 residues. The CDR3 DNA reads TGTGCCAGCAGCCAACCCGGACATAAGAATGAAAAACTGTTTTTT. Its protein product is CASSQPGHKNEKLFF.

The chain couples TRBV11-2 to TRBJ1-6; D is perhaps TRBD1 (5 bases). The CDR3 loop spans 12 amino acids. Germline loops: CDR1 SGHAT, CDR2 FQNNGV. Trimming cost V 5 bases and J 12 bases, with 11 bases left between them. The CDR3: CASSPGVRPLHF. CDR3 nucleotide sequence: TGTGCCAGCAGCCCGGGGGTTCGACCCCTCCACTTT.

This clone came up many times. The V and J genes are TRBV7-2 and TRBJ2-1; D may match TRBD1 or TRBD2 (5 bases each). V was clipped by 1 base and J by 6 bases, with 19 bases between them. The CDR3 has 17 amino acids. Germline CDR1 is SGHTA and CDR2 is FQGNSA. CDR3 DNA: TGTGCCAGCAGCTTAGATTGGTGGCAGGGAGATGGCAATGAGCAGTTCTTC. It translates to CASSLDWWQGDGNEQFF.

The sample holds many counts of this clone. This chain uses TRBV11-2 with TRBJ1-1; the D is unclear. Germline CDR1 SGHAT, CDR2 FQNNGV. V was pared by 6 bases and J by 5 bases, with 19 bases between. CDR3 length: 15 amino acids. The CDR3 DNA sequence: TGTGCCAGCAGGCCTGTTCGTGGCGGAGGGACTGAAGCTTTCTTT. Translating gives CASRPVRGGGTEAFF.

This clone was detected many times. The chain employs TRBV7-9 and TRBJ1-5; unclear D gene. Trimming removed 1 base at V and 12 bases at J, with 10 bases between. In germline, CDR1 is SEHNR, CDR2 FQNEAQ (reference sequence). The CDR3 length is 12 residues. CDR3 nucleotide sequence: TGTGCCAGCAGCTTAGAGACTTCTAACCAGCATTTT. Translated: CASSLETSNQHF.

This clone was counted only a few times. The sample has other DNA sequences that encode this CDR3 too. CDR3 sequence (DNA): TGTGCTAGTGGTTTGCCAAATCAGCCCCAGCATTTT. This codes for CASGLPNQPQHF. The rearrangement joins TRBV12-5 to TRBJ1-5, with unresolved D. CDR1 is LGHNT, CDR2 FRNRAP, per germline. The length of the CDR3 is 12 residues. With 2 bases removed from V and 4 bases from J, the gap between germline ends came to 3 bases.

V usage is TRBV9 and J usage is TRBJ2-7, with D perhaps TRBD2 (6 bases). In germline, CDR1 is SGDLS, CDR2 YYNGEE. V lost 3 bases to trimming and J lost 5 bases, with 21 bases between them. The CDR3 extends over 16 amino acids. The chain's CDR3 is CASSEALFGGEDEQYF. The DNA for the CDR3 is TGTGCCAGCAGCGAGGCTCTCTTCGGGGGAGAGGACGAGCAGTACTTC.

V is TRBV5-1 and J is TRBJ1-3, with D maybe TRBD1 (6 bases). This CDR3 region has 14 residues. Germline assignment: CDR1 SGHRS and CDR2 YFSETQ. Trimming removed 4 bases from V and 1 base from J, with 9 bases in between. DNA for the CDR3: TGCGCCAGCAGCGCAGGGGATTCTGGAAACACCATATATTTT. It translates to CASSAGDSGNTIYF.

CDR3 sequence (DNA): TGTGCCACCAGCAGGGCGGACAGGTCCCTAAAGGGCTACACCTTC. Translated, it gives CATSRADRSLKGYTF. The J gene is TRBJ1-2, the V gene TRBV15; 7 bases agree with TRBD1. This CDR3 has 15 residues. Trimming at V came to 3 bases and at J to 8 bases, leaving 12 bases not matched to a gene. CDR1 is LNHNV and CDR2 is YYDKDF in the germline V gene (reference sequence).

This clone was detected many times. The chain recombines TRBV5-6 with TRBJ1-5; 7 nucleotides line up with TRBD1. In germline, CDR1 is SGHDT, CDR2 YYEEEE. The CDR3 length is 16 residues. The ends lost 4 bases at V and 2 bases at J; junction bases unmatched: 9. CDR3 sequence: CASSLNQGVGNQPQHF. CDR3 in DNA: TGTGCCAGCAGCCTAAACCAGGGGGTTGGCAATCAGCCCCAGCATTTT.

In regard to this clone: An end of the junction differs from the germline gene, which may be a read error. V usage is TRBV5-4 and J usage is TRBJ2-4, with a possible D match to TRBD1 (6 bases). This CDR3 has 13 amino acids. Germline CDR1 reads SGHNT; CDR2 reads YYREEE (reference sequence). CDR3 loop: CASSLEPGHNFRF. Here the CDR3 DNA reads TGTGCCAGCAGCTTGGAACCGGGACATAACTTTCGATTC.

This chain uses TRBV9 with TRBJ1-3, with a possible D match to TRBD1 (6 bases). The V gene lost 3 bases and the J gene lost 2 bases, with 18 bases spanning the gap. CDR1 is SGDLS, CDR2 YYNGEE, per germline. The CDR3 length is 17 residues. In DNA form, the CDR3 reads TGTGCCAGCAGCGCCCAACCGATAACAGGGACTGGAAACACCATATATTTT. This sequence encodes CASSAQPITGTGNTIYF.

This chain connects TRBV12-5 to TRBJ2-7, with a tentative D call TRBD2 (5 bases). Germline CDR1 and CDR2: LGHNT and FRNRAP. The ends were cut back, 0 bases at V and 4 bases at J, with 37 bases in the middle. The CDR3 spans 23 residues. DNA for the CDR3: TGTGCTAGTGGTTTGGTAAGAGGGATTGCCCAGGACTTTCTCAACGACGGGTCGTACGAGCAGTACTTC. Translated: CASGLVRGIAQDFLNDGSYEQYF. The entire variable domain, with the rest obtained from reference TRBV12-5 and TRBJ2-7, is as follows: DARVTQTPRHKVTEMGQEVTMRCQPILGHNTVFWYRQTMMQGLELLAYFRNRAPLDDSGMPKDRFSAEMPDATLATLKIQPSEPRDSAVYFCASGLVRGIAQDFLNDGSYEQYFGPGTRLTVT.

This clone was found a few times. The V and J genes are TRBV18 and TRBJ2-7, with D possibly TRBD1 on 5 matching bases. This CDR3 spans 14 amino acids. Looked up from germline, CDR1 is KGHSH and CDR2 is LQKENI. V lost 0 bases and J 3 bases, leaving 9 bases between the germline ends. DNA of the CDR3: TGTGCCAGCTCACCACCCACAGGAAACTACGAGCAGTACTTC. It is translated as CASSPPTGNYEQYF.